The 28 T cell receptor beta chains presented below share a single source sample, sequenced in a study of metastatic and nonmetastatic thyroid tumors. TCRdb reprocessed the PCR reads via MiXCR. This table has roughly 59,000 clones, about 16% appearing once. Among the patients, none had received any treatment before thyroid surgery. Sequenced: blood. The receptors were sampled from a male donor with papillary thyroid cancer or a benign thyroid nodule (not recorded which). Some clones in this sample may be carry-over from other donors' samples.

This clone was seen many times. This chain connects TRBV13 to TRBJ1-2; D call uncertain. The CDR3 has 16 residues. Germline-derived CDR1 and CDR2 are PRHDT and FYEKMQ (reference sequence). Trimming left V 5 bases short and J 8 bases short, with 24 bases between. The CDR3 is CASSQRRGEGRLGYTF. The CDR3 DNA sequence: TGTGCCAGCAGCCAAAGGCGCGGGGAAGGGCGTTTGGGCTACACCTTC.

This clone came up many times. This chain links TRBV7-3 with TRBJ1-1; the D gene is possibly TRBD1 (5 bases). V shed 5 bases and J shed 5 bases, with 15 bases lying between them. Germline CDR1 is SGHTA and CDR2 is FQGTGA. The CDR3 runs to 14 residues. CDR3 in DNA: TGTGCCAGCAGCCCCGGCGGGGCGCTTACTGAAGCTTTCTTT. This encodes CASSPGGALTEAFF.

This clone was seen repeatedly, ten times or more. The chain uses TRBV7-9 and TRBJ1-4, with 10 bases lining up with TRBD1. V shed 2 bases, J shed 6 bases, and the junction held 6 bases outside the gene matches. Germline V lookup: CDR1 SEHNR, CDR2 FQNEAQ (reference sequence). This CDR3 is 16 amino acids long. The CDR3 protein is CASSLFRGTGDEKLFF. The CDR3 DNA reads as TGTGCCAGCAGCTTATTTCGGGGGACAGGGGATGAAAAACTGTTTTTT. The full variable domain, rest sourced from reference TRBV7-9 and TRBJ1-4, is DTGVSQNPRHKITKRGQNVTFRCDPISEHNRLYWYRQTLGQGPEFLTYFQNEAQLEKSRLLSDRFSAERPKGSFSTLEIQRTEQGDSAMYLCASSLFRGTGDEKLFFGSGTQLSVL.

This clone was found many times. The chain recombines TRBV5-1 with TRBJ2-7, with 8 bases matching TRBD1. J was trimmed by 0 bases and V by 4 bases; bases with no gene match: 6. From germline, CDR1 is SGHRS and CDR2 YFSETQ. This CDR3 is built from 15 residues. The CDR3, as DNA: TGCGCCAGCAGCGTGGGGGACAGGAGCTCCTACGAGCAGTACTTC. Its protein is CASSVGDRSSYEQYF.

This clone was detected a few times. The chain joins TRBV6-2 or TRBV6-3 to TRBJ2-1; D possibly uses TRBD1 or TRBD2 (5 bases each). Germline values: CDR1 MNHEY, CDR2 SVGEGT. The V and J ends lost 8 bases and 4 bases respectively, with 12 bases between them. The CDR3 contains 13 residues. CDR3 in amino acids: CASGGSEYNEQFF. In DNA, the CDR3 is TGTGCCAGCGGGGGTAGTGAATACAATGAGCAGTTCTTC.

This clone was seen only a few times. The chain is built from TRBV27 and TRBJ2-1; the D gene is possibly TRBD2 (7 bases). V was trimmed by 6 bases and J by 6 bases, leaving 12 bases between them. CDR3 length: 13 residues. Germline lookup yields CDR1 MNHEY and CDR2 SMNVEV (reference sequence). The CDR3 region is CASRGGGLNEQFF. DNA of the CDR3: TGTGCCAGCAGAGGGGGAGGGCTCAATGAGCAGTTCTTC.

Many counts were recorded for this clone. The chain combines TRBV6-5 with TRBJ1-4; the D is unclear. CDR3 length equals 14 residues. V lost 2 bases, J lost 8 bases, and 12 bases lay in between. CDR1 MNHEY and CDR2 SVGAGI come from the germline V gene. For the CDR3, the DNA is TGTGCCAGCAGTTACAAGGTTACGTCGGAAAAACTGTTTTTT. It encodes CASSYKVTSEKLFF.

This clone came up many times. The chain is built from TRBV24-1 and TRBJ2-2, with 7 bases fitting TRBD1. CDR3 size: 15 residues. Germline CDR1 is KGHDR and CDR2 is SFDVKD. Unmatched junction bases numbered 6, after V lost 7 bases and J lost 2 bases. CDR3 region: CATRWGQSNTGELFF. CDR3 nucleotides: TGTGCCACCAGATGGGGACAGAGTAACACCGGGGAGCTGTTTTTT.

This clone was counted many times. The chain couples TRBV7-9 to TRBJ1-3; TRBD1 matches at 10 bases. V shed 6 bases and J 2 bases; nucleotides not matched to a gene: 4. The CDR3 contains 15 residues. Germline-derived CDR1 and CDR2 are SEHNR and FQNEAQ (reference sequence). Here the CDR3 reads CASRAGTGAGNTIYF. In nucleotides, the CDR3 is TGTGCCAGCAGGGCCGGGACAGGGGCTGGAAACACCATATATTTT.

The J gene is TRBJ2-3, the V gene TRBV4-1, with D perhaps matching TRBD2 (5 bases). V was pared by 4 bases and J by 3 bases, with 14 bases between. The CDR3 extends over 15 amino acids. Germline CDR1 reads MGHRA; CDR2 reads YSYEKL. The CDR3 loop is CASSLSRGLTDTQYF. For the CDR3, the DNA is TGCGCCAGCAGCCTCTCGCGCGGGCTAACAGATACGCAGTATTTT.

On this clone: A single base separates this from a much larger clone, so it may be a read error. Here the CDR3 reads CACSPPPVQETQYF. The CDR3 nucleotides are TGTGCCTGCAGCCCCCCCCCAGTTCAAGAGACCCAGTACTTC. The chain uses TRBV7-2 and TRBJ2-5; D uncertain. Per the germline V gene, CDR1 is SGHTA and CDR2 is FQGNSA. This CDR3 region has 14 residues.

This clone occurred many times. The V and J genes are TRBV6-4 and TRBJ2-2; weak D call: TRBD2 (6 bases). Trimming stripped 3 bases from V and 1 base from J, with 9 bases between. The CDR3 covers 15 residues. CDR1 and CDR2 (germline): MRHNA, SNTAGT. The CDR3 protein is CASSEFSGNTGELFF. In nucleotides, the CDR3 is TGTGCCAGCAGTGAATTTAGCGGGAACACCGGGGAGCTGTTTTTT.

This clone was observed at least ten times. A much more abundant neighbour one base away suggests this may be a read error. This rearrangement joins TRBV28 to TRBJ2-1; TRBD2 might be the D (5 bases). The V end lost 3 bases, the J end lost 5 bases, and 11 bases lay between the germline ends. This CDR3 is built from 14 residues. Germline V gene data show CDR1 as MDHEN and CDR2 as SYDVKM. CDR3 sequence: CASSFLTSNNEQFF. The DNA of the CDR3 is TGTGCCAGCAGTTTTTTAACTAGTAACAATGAGCAGTTCTTC.

The J gene is TRBJ2-7, the V gene TRBV5-5; D unclear. Trimming removed 3 bases from V and 2 bases from J, with 9 bases in between. The CDR3 runs to 13 residues. Germline V gene lookup returns CDR1 SGHKS and CDR2 YYEKEE (reference sequence). The CDR3: CASSSWSTYEQYF. In DNA form, the CDR3 reads TGTGCCAGCAGCTCCTGGTCGACCTACGAGCAGTACTTC.

The chain links TRBV6-1 to TRBJ2-1, with TRBD1 matching over 7 bases. V gave up 8 bases and J gave up 6 bases; unmatched junction bases: 10. Germline lookup yields CDR1 MNHNS and CDR2 SASEGT. The CDR3 spans 14 residues. CDR3 in amino acids: CASLTGQIGNEQFF. CDR3 sequence (DNA): TGTGCCAGCCTGACGGGACAGATAGGCAATGAGCAGTTCTTC.

This clone was seen only a few times. The chain joins TRBV27 to TRBJ2-6; TRBD2 agrees at 7 bases. The CDR3 consists of 15 residues. Looked up from germline, CDR1 is MNHEY and CDR2 is SMNVEV (reference sequence). Losses at the gene ends were 10 bases for V and 8 bases for J; bases not matched to a gene: 14. In DNA, the CDR3 is TGTGCCACCCGGGGGGACGTGGCCGGGTCCAACGTCCTGACTTTC. Its translation is CATRGDVAGSNVLTF.

The rearrangement links TRBV5-1 to TRBJ2-1; 8 bases agree with TRBD2. With V trimmed by 4 bases and J by 1 base, 4 bases remained unmatched. Germline assignment: CDR1 SGHRS and CDR2 YFSETQ. This CDR3 contains 15 residues. The DNA for the CDR3 is TGCGCCAGCAGCCCTACTAGCGGATCCTACAATGAGCAGTTCTTC. Its protein is CASSPTSGSYNEQFF. Full variable domain (remainder filled in from reference TRBV5-1 and TRBJ2-1): KAGVTQTPRYLIKTRGQQVTLSCSPISGHRSVSWYQQTPGQGLQFLFEYFSETQRNKGNFPGRFSGRQFSNSRSEMNVSTLELGDSALYLCASSPTSGSYNEQFFGPGTRLTVL.

Notes on this clone: A much larger clone lies one base from this, so it may be a read error. The rearrangement links TRBV5-4 to TRBJ2-1, with a possible D match to TRBD2 (6 bases). Germline V gene sequence: CDR1 SGHNT, CDR2 YYREEE (reference sequence). The V end lost 1 base, the J end lost 4 bases, and 21 bases lay between the germline ends. This CDR3 comprises 18 residues. The CDR3 DNA reads TGTGCCAGCAGCTTGACTATCGGAGGGGTTCTGGGATACAATGAGCAGTTCTTC. Its protein is CASSLTIGGVLGYNEQFF.

The chain links TRBV6-5 to TRBJ2-2; TRBD1 is a possible D gene (5 bases). The CDR3 contains 15 residues. The ends were cut back, 0 bases at V and 9 bases at J, with 14 bases in the middle. The germline CDR1 and CDR2 sequences are MNHEY and SVGAGI. DNA for the CDR3: TGTGCCAGCAGTTACTCTTGTCAGGGTGCCTGGGAGCTGTTTTTT. Protein sequence: CASSYSCQGAWELFF.

The table lists this clone with many counts. A clone one base away is much larger, so this may be a read error. The chain joins TRBV6-1 to TRBJ1-2, with D tentatively TRBD1 (5 bases). CDR1 and CDR2 from the germline V gene are MNHNS and SASEGT. The CDR3 is 13 amino acids. The germline V and J ends were trimmed by 6 bases and 4 bases, with 12 bases remaining between them. CDR3 coding DNA: TGTGCCAGCAGGGGGGAGGGGACCTATGGCTACACCTTC. It specifies CASRGEGTYGYTF.

In this sample, this clone turned up many times. CDR3 in amino acids: CASDTGQVNSPLHF. DNA for the CDR3: TGTGCCAGCGATACGGGACAGGTCAATTCACCCCTCCACTTT. The chain couples TRBV6-2 or TRBV6-3 to TRBJ1-6; the match to TRBD1 covers 8 bases. The ends lost 8 bases at V and 7 bases at J; junction bases unmatched: 7. CDR3 size: 14 residues. Germline assignment: CDR1 MNHEY and CDR2 SVGEGT.

This clone occurred many times. This same CDR3 is encoded by further DNA sequences in the sample. The chain links TRBV9 to TRBJ2-3; D is uncertain. The germline V gene has CDR1 SGDLS and CDR2 YYNGEE. The CDR3 covers 12 residues. The germline V and J ends were trimmed by 0 bases and 5 bases, with 4 bases remaining between them. CDR3 bases: TGTGCCAGCAGCGTAGGCTTAGATACGCAGTATTTT. This translates into CASSVGLDTQYF. The full variable domain, with the rest looked up from reference TRBV9 and TRBJ2-3, is DSGVTQTPKHLITATGQRVTLRCSPRSGDLSVYWYQQSLDQGLQFLIQYYNGEERAKGNILERFSAQQFPDLHSELNLSSLELGDSALYFCASSVGLDTQYFGPGTRLTVL.

This clone occurred many times. The V and J genes are TRBV20-1 and TRBJ2-7; D is undetermined. This CDR3 has 15 amino acids. V was pared by 0 bases and J by 6 bases, with 18 bases between. Germline V CDR1 and CDR2: DFQATT, SNEGSKA (reference sequence). The CDR3 reads CSARDRPIRGAEQYV. DNA for the CDR3: TGCAGTGCTAGAGACAGGCCGATCCGCGGCGCCGAGCAGTACGTC.

This clone was counted many times. J is TRBJ2-5 and V is TRBV6-5; no reliable D call. There are 13 residues in the CDR3. Trimming removed 0 bases from V and 4 bases from J, with 6 bases in between. The germline V gene encodes CDR1 MNHEY and CDR2 SVGAGI. The CDR3 spells CASSYSSSETQYF. The CDR3 nucleotides read TGTGCCAGCAGTTACTCTTCGTCAGAGACCCAGTACTTC.

This clone was seen ten or more times. This rearrangement joins TRBV7-8 to TRBJ2-1; tentative D call: TRBD1 (6 bases). From germline, CDR1 is SGHVS and CDR2 FQNEAQ. V lost 5 bases to trimming and J lost 6 bases, with 11 bases between them. The CDR3 is 13 amino acids. CDR3: CASSLRGSNEQFF. The CDR3 DNA is TGTGCCAGCAGCCTGAGGGGGAGCAATGAGCAGTTCTTC.

This clone was recorded at least ten times. DNA for the CDR3: TGTGCCAGCAGCGACAGTCTGGCAGCCCAAGAGACCCAGTACTTC. It specifies CASSDSLAAQETQYF. The V gene is TRBV9, the J gene TRBJ2-5, with D hard to call. The CDR3 runs to 15 residues. Looked up from germline, CDR1 is SGDLS and CDR2 is YYNGEE. Trimming removed 3 bases at V and 1 base at J, with 13 bases between. The complete variable domain, with remaining parts taken from reference TRBV9 and TRBJ2-5, reads DSGVTQTPKHLITATGQRVTLRCSPRSGDLSVYWYQQSLDQGLQFLIQYYNGEERAKGNILERFSAQQFPDLHSELNLSSLELGDSALYFCASSDSLAAQETQYFGPGTRLLVL.

V gene TRBV24-1 combines with J gene TRBJ2-2; possible D gene TRBD1, 6 bases. Germline assignment: CDR1 KGHDR and CDR2 SFDVKD. V lost 2 bases to trimming and J lost 1 base, with 10 bases between them. CDR3 size: 16 residues. The CDR3 nucleotides read TGTGCCACCAGTGATTCTCAGACAGGGAACACCGGGGAGCTGTTTTTT. Its protein is CATSDSQTGNTGELFF.

This clone has ten or more counts. The chain carries TRBV5-6 and TRBJ1-2; D possibly corresponds to TRBD1 (6 bases). This CDR3 spans 15 amino acids. Germline CDR1 is SGHDT and CDR2 is YYEEEE. The V end was cut by 5 bases, the J end by 8 bases, with 22 bases between. The chain's CDR3 is CASRQELRGGEGYTF. CDR3 DNA sequence: TGTGCCAGCAGACAGGAACTCAGGGGAGGTGAGGGCTACACCTTC.